These 30 T cell receptor beta chains originate from one sample sequenced in a study of cytomegalovirus exposure and HLA in healthy donors. The study ran its PCR with 60 Vbeta and 13 Jbeta primers. Clones were sequenced by immunoSEQ multiplex PCR, and TCRdb holds only the in-frame ones, with some missing. The data contain 95,000 to 100,000 clones, roughly 79% of them singletons. Sequencing was performed on PBMCs. The receptors derive from a man aged 40-50 years in good health and CMV-seronegative.

J is TRBJ2-7 and V is TRBV5-4; 9 bases map to TRBD1. This CDR3 has 14 amino acids. V lost 3 bases and J lost 0; bases outside the gene matches: 1. Germline V gene sequence: CDR1 SGHNT, CDR2 YYREEE (reference sequence). The CDR3 region is CASSSGQGSYEQYF. Here the CDR3 DNA reads TGTGCCAGCAGCTCGGGACAGGGCTCCTACGAGCAGTACTTC.

The chain couples TRBV6-5 to TRBJ2-4, with unresolved D. V was shortened by 6 bases and J by 0 bases, with 9 bases between the two germline ends. Germline V gene sequence: CDR1 MNHEY, CDR2 SVGAGI. The CDR3 contains 14 residues. Here the CDR3 DNA reads TGTGCCAGCAGGCCGGGTCCAGCCAAAAACATTCAGTACTTC. Its translation is CASRPGPAKNIQYF.

The chain carries TRBV11-2 and TRBJ2-7; 7 nucleotides agree with TRBD2. The germline V gene encodes CDR1 SGHAT and CDR2 FQNNGV. The V segment lost 6 bases and the J segment 4 bases; nucleotides outside the gene matches: 15. The CDR3 is 16 residues long. CDR3 loop: CASSFRAVIAGYEQYF. In DNA, the CDR3 is TGTGCCAGCAGTTTCCGGGCCGTGATAGCGGGTTACGAGCAGTACTTC.

The J gene is TRBJ2-1, the V gene TRBV5-1; the D is unclear. Looked up from germline, CDR1 is SGHRS and CDR2 is YFSETQ. V dropped 1 base and J dropped 0 bases, with 11 bases sitting between them. The CDR3 has 16 residues. CDR3 protein: CASSLQQISSYNEQFF. The CDR3 DNA reads TGCGCCAGCAGCTTGCAACAAATCAGCTCCTACAATGAGCAGTTCTTC.

This clone was found once. This chain uses TRBV5-6 with TRBJ1-5; D may be TRBD1 (6 bases). Trimming shortened V by 1 base and J by 4 bases, and 12 bases separated the two germline ends. The CDR3 loop spans 15 amino acids. Germline V CDR1 and CDR2: SGHDT, YYEEEE. The CDR3 sequence: CASSLIGQQNQPQHF. The CDR3 bases are TGTGCCAGCAGCTTGATTGGACAGCAAAATCAGCCCCAGCATTTT.

CDR3 residues: CASSSDSQFSYNEQFF. Written as DNA, the CDR3 is TGCGCCAGCAGCTCGGACAGCCAATTCTCCTACAATGAGCAGTTCTTC. The genes are TRBV5-1 and TRBJ2-1, with D tentatively TRBD1 (6 bases). There are 16 residues in the CDR3. The germline V and J ends were trimmed by 3 bases and 0 bases, with 13 bases remaining between them. Germline assignment: CDR1 SGHRS and CDR2 YFSETQ. Full variable domain (outside the CDR3, taken from reference TRBV5-1 and TRBJ2-1): KAGVTQTPRYLIKTRGQQVTLSCSPISGHRSVSWYQQTPGQGLQFLFEYFSETQRNKGNFPGRFSGRQFSNSRSEMNVSTLELGDSALYLCASSSDSQFSYNEQFFGPGTRLTVL.

The chain carries TRBV10-2 and TRBJ2-7, with a weak D call TRBD2 (6 bases). CDR1 is WSHSY, CDR2 SAAADI, per germline. CDR3 length equals 14 residues. Trimming cost V 0 bases and J 3 bases, with 9 bases left between them. The CDR3 nucleotides read TGCGCCAGCAGTGAGTCAATCGGGAGCTACGAGCAGTACTTC. Amino acid sequence: CASSESIGSYEQYF.

In its sample, this clone was seen a few times. The CDR3 region is CASSLAGQPQHF. The CDR3 DNA reads as TGTGCCAGCAGCTTAGCGGGCCAGCCCCAGCATTTT. The V call is TRBV7-9, the J call TRBJ1-5; D ambiguous. Deletions cut 0 bases from V and 7 bases from J, with 4 bases between. The CDR3 length is 12 residues. The V gene's germline CDR1 is SEHNR and CDR2 FQNEAQ (reference sequence). The full variable domain, in which reference TRBV7-9 and TRBJ1-5 provide the parts outside the CDR3, is DTGVSQNPRHKITKRGQNVTFRCDPISEHNRLYWYRQTLGQGPEFLTYFQNEAQLEKSRLLSDRFSAERPKGSFSTLEIQRTEQGDSAMYLCASSLAGQPQHFGDGTRLSIL.

The genes are TRBV6-6 and TRBJ2-7; D remains ambiguous. The CDR3 has 15 amino acids. Germline CDR1 is MNHNY and CDR2 is SVGAGI (reference sequence). With 2 bases removed from V and 1 base from J, the gap between germline ends came to 12 bases. CDR3 protein: CASSYNVAPSYEQYF. The CDR3 coding sequence is TGTGCCAGCAGTTACAACGTAGCCCCTTCCTACGAGCAGTACTTC.

The chain joins TRBV27 to TRBJ1-5; 8 bases map to TRBD1. Germline assignment: CDR1 MNHEY and CDR2 SMNVEV (reference sequence). The CDR3 runs to 17 residues. V was pared by 4 bases and J by 2 bases, with 10 bases of the junction left unmatched. CDR3 DNA: TGTGCCAGCAGTTCTACCGGGACAGGTTCGGGCAATCAGCCCCAGCATTTT. Its protein is CASSSTGTGSGNQPQHF.

The chain joins TRBV4-2 to TRBJ2-2; 13 bases agree with TRBD2. This CDR3 is 16 amino acids long. Per germline, CDR1 LGHNA and CDR2 YNFKEQ. Trimming cost V 4 bases and J 5 bases; bases outside gene matches: 4. The DNA for the CDR3 is TGTGCCAGCAGCCCCGGGACTAGCGGGGCGACCGGGGAGCTGTTTTTT. Translation: CASSPGTSGATGELFF.

Comments on this clone: At one boundary the junction diverges from the germline segment, which might be a read error. The V call is TRBV7-9, the J call TRBJ2-7; no definite D call. The germline CDR1 and CDR2 sequences are SEHNR and FQNEAQ (reference sequence). CDR3 length: 13 amino acids. CDR3 sequence reads: CSSSPTDTYEQYF. The CDR3 DNA is TGTTCCAGCAGCCCCACCGACACCTACGAGCAGTACTTC.

V usage is TRBV10-1 and J usage is TRBJ2-1; the D gene is possibly TRBD2 (6 bases). V lost 2 bases and J 5 bases, leaving 13 bases between the germline ends. Germline loops: CDR1 WNHNN, CDR2 SYGVQD (reference sequence). This CDR3 region has 15 residues. In DNA form, the CDR3 reads TGCGCCAGCAGTGAGGACCGGGAGCTCGACAATGAGCAGTTCTTC. Protein product: CASSEDRELDNEQFF.

There are a few counts of this clone. The gene calls are TRBV7-8 and TRBJ1-4, with 7 bases that match TRBD1. The CDR3 is 14 residues long. The V gene's germline CDR1 is SGHVS and CDR2 FQNEAQ. The V gene end was trimmed by 3 bases and the J gene end by 3 bases; junction bases not matched to a gene: 1. This chain's CDR3 is CASSFGTANEKLFF. In nucleotides, the CDR3 is TGTGCCAGCAGCTTCGGGACAGCTAATGAAAAACTGTTTTTT. The variable domain in full, completed from reference TRBV7-8 and TRBJ1-4, reads GAGVSQSPRYKVAKRGQDVALRCDPISGHVSLFWYQQALGQGPEFLTYFQNEAQLDKSGLPSDRFFAERPEGSVSTLKIQRTQQEDSAVYLCASSFGTANEKLFFGSGTQLSVL.

The chain links TRBV7-9 to TRBJ1-1; 9 positions match TRBD1. This CDR3 region has 14 residues. The trim removed 5 bases at V and 1 base at J, leaving 2 bases unmatched. Germline-derived CDR1 and CDR2 are SEHNR and FQNEAQ (reference sequence). CDR3 bases: TGTGCCAGCAGCCGGACAGGGGCGAACACTGAAGCTTTCTTT. This encodes CASSRTGANTEAFF.

CDR3 bases: TGTGCCAGCAACCGACAGGGTGATCGCAATGAGCAGTTCTTC. Protein product: CASNRQGDRNEQFF. The rearrangement links TRBV28 to TRBJ2-1; 7 nucleotides agree with TRBD1. The V and J ends lost 7 bases and 6 bases, in that order; junction bases with no gene match: 9. The length of the CDR3 is 14 residues. Germline CDR1 is MDHEN and CDR2 is SYDVKM.

V is TRBV20-1 and J is TRBJ2-7, with D maybe TRBD2 (7 bases). Per the germline V gene, CDR1 is DFQATT and CDR2 is SNEGSKA (reference sequence). The CDR3 totals 10 residues. The CDR3 DNA reads TGCAGCGCCACGAAGGGGGGGACGTACTTC. This translates into CSATKGGTYF.

The chain is built from TRBV28 and TRBJ2-2; maybe TRBD1 (5 bases). Trimming took 2 bases from V and 2 from J, leaving 9 bases between them. Germline CDR1 and CDR2: MDHEN and SYDVKM. This CDR3 region has 15 residues. The CDR3 DNA follows: TGTGCCAGCAGTTTAGCGGACACCAACACCGGGGAGCTGTTTTTT. Its translation is CASSLADTNTGELFF.

V is TRBV5-1 and J is TRBJ2-1; 12 positions match TRBD2. Trimming removed 0 bases from V and 7 bases from J; junction bases left unmatched: 8. Germline V gene data show CDR1 as SGHRS and CDR2 as YFSETQ. The CDR3 loop spans 17 amino acids. CDR3 nucleotides: TGCGCCAGCAGCTTGGAGGGGACTAGCGGGTTTAGGAATGAGCAGTTCTTC. It is translated as CASSLEGTSGFRNEQFF.

This clone was counted between two and nine times. V is TRBV5-6 and J is TRBJ1-1, with D hard to call. Germline values: CDR1 SGHDT, CDR2 YYEEEE. Trimming took 1 base from V and 1 from J, leaving 11 bases between them. This CDR3 has 15 residues. CDR3 loop: CASSLIREANTEAFF. The DNA for the CDR3 is TGTGCCAGCAGCTTGATTAGGGAGGCGAACACTGAAGCTTTCTTT.

The rearrangement joins TRBV29-1 to TRBJ1-2; 7 bases are shared with TRBD1. V was pared by 5 bases and J by 4 bases, with 7 bases of the junction left unmatched. CDR3 length equals 13 residues. Per germline, CDR1 SQVTM and CDR2 ANQGSEA. The CDR3 DNA sequence: TGCAGCGTTTTCCAGGGGGAAGGCTATGGCTACACCTTC. Its translation: CSVFQGEGYGYTF.

This clone was observed once. The chain carries TRBV27 and TRBJ1-5; 9 bases match TRBD1. CDR1 and CDR2 from the germline V gene are MNHEY and SMNVEV (reference sequence). With V trimmed by 4 bases and J by 7 bases, 8 bases remained unmatched. CDR3 length: 15 amino acids. The CDR3, as DNA: TGTGCCAGCAGTTCCGACAGGGGGACGAGGCAGCCCCAGCATTTT. The encoded protein is CASSSDRGTRQPQHF.

This chain uses TRBV6-1 with TRBJ2-7, with 12 bases fitting TRBD1. Germline CDR1 MNHNS, CDR2 SASEGT. This CDR3 has 12 amino acids. V lost 4 bases to trimming and J lost 11 bases; unmatched junction nucleotides: 3. CDR3 in DNA: TGTGCCAGCAGTGGGGACAGGGGGCGCGAGTACTTC. Encoded protein: CASSGDRGREYF.

The J gene is TRBJ2-7, the V gene TRBV15; 8 nucleotides agree with TRBD1. V lost 3 bases, J lost 1 base, and 2 bases stayed unmatched. The CDR3 length is 14 residues. In germline, CDR1 is LNHNV, CDR2 YYDKDF (reference sequence). For the CDR3, the DNA is TGTGCCACCAGCAGCCGGGACAGGTCCTACGAGCAGTACTTC. It translates to CATSSRDRSYEQYF.

The chain joins TRBV30 to TRBJ1-1; D unclear. The CDR3 spans 11 residues. The germline gives CDR1 GTSNPN, CDR2 SVGIG (reference sequence). Trimming removed 1 base at V and 7 bases at J, with 7 bases between. The CDR3 nucleotides are TGTGCCTGGAGTGGAGGAAATGAAGCTTTCTTT. Protein sequence: CAWSGGNEAFF.

The chain combines TRBV2 with TRBJ2-7, with TRBD1 as a possible D gene (6 bases). CDR3 size: 15 residues. Looked up from germline, CDR1 is SNHLY and CDR2 is FYNNEI. V lost 8 bases and J 4 bases, leaving 21 bases between the germline ends. The DNA for the CDR3 is TGTGCCAGCGGAAAGGGGGACACAGACCCTTACGAGCAGTACTTC. It yields the protein CASGKGDTDPYEQYF. Combining the CDR3 with reference TRBV2 and TRBJ2-7 gives the whole variable domain EPEVTQTPSHQVTQMGQEVILRCVPISNHLYFYWYRQILGQKVEFLVSFYNNEISEKSEIFDDQFSVERPDGSNFTLKIRSTKLEDSAMYFCASGKGDTDPYEQYFGPGTRLTVT.

V is TRBV18 and J is TRBJ1-2, with D perhaps matching TRBD1 (5 bases). Trimming left V 2 bases short and J 8 bases short, with 12 bases between. Germline loops: CDR1 KGHSH, CDR2 LQKENI. The CDR3 runs 13 residues. This CDR3 reads CASSPTRVEGYTF. DNA for the CDR3: TGTGCCAGCTCACCAACCAGGGTAGAGGGCTACACCTTC.

The chain recombines TRBV4-3 with TRBJ1-2, with unresolved D. The CDR3 spans 15 residues. Germline lookup yields CDR1 LGHNA and CDR2 YSLEER. Trimming shortened V by 0 bases and J by 4 bases, and 12 bases separated the two germline ends. The CDR3 reads CASSQDEGSSYGYTF. The DNA of the CDR3 is TGCGCCAGCAGCCAAGATGAGGGATCGTCCTATGGCTACACCTTC.

This chain joins TRBV5-6 and TRBJ1-2, with a possible D match to TRBD1 (5 bases). CDR1 is SGHDT and CDR2 is YYEEEE in the germline V gene. This CDR3 comprises 14 residues. The V end was cut by 1 base, the J end by 4 bases, with 11 bases between. The CDR3: CASSLSAGPYGYTF. As DNA, the CDR3 is TGTGCCAGCAGCTTGTCCGCGGGACCCTATGGCTACACCTTC.

This chain uses TRBV4-3 with TRBJ1-1; weak D call: TRBD1 (5 bases). This CDR3 is 14 amino acids long. V was shortened by 2 bases and J by 0 bases, with 7 bases between the two germline ends. From germline, CDR1 is LGHNA and CDR2 YSLEER. The chain's CDR3 is CASSQSRVNTEAFF. The CDR3 region has the DNA TGCGCCAGCAGCCAAAGCAGGGTGAACACTGAAGCTTTCTTT.